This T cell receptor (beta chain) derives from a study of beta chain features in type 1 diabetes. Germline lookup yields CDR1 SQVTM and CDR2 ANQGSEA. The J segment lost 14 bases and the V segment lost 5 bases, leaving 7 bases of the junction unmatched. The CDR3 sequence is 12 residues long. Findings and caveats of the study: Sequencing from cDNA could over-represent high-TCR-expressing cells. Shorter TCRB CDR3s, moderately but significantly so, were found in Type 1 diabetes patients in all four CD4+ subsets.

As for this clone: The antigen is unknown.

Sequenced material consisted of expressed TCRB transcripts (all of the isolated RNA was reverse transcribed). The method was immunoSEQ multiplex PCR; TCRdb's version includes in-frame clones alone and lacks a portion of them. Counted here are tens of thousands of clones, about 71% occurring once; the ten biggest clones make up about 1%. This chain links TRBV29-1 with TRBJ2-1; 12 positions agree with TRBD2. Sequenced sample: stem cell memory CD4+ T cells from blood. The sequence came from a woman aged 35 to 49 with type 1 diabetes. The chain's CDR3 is CSVSPSGRAEFF. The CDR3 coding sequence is TGCAGCGTTTCCCCTAGCGGGAGGGCGGAGTTCTTC.